A single sample is the source of the 25 T cell receptor beta chains below, sequenced in a study of blood T cell repertoires in COVID-19. Only in-frame clones appear in the TCRdb table, and some are missing; sequencing was by immunoSEQ multiplex PCR. The profile shows some 170,000 clones, about 90% of them singletons. Input material: PBMCs or T cells enriched from blood (not recorded which). These receptor sequences come from a human donor with acute COVID-19. The donor label of this sample is uncertain.

The gene calls are TRBV11-2 and TRBJ2-1; 12 nucleotides match TRBD2. V lost 2 bases and J lost 6; bases outside the gene matches: 5. Germline V CDR1 and CDR2: SGHAT, FQNNGV. The length of the CDR3 is 16 residues. The CDR3 DNA reads TGTGCCAGCAGCTTAAGACTAGCGGGGGCAGGCAATGAGCAGTTCTTC. This gives the protein CASSLRLAGAGNEQFF.

The sample holds a few counts of this clone. The rearrangement joins TRBV7-9 to TRBJ1-4, with a weak D call TRBD1 (5 bases). The germline gives CDR1 SEHNR, CDR2 FQNEAQ (reference sequence). This CDR3 has 15 amino acids. V lost 0 bases and J 3 bases, leaving 8 bases between the germline ends. CDR3: CASSLAGGANEKLFF. Written as DNA, the CDR3 is TGTGCCAGCAGCTTAGCCGGGGGGGCTAATGAAAAACTGTTTTTT. Variable domain in full (rest from reference TRBV7-9 and TRBJ1-4): DTGVSQNPRHKITKRGQNVTFRCDPISEHNRLYWYRQTLGQGPEFLTYFQNEAQLEKSRLLSDRFSAERPKGSFSTLEIQRTEQGDSAMYLCASSLAGGANEKLFFGSGTQLSVL.

This clone was picked up a small number of times. The chain carries TRBV19 and TRBJ1-2; D unclear. This CDR3 has 16 residues. Between the trimmed V and J ends, which lost 7 bases and 0 bases, there was a span of 18 bases. Germline V gene data show CDR1 as LNHDA and CDR2 as SQIVND (reference sequence). CDR3 nucleotides: TGTGCCAGTATACCGGGCAGTACTAGAGCTAACTATGGCTACACCTTC. Translating it yields CASIPGSTRANYGYTF.

The J gene is TRBJ2-3, the V gene TRBV4-3, with a possible D match to TRBD2 (5 bases). The V and J ends lost 4 bases and 4 bases respectively, with 15 bases between them. The CDR3 consists of 15 residues. Germline V lookup: CDR1 LGHNA, CDR2 YSLEER. As DNA, the CDR3 is TGCGCCAGCAGCCCCGGGGAGCTGGGATCAGATACGCAGTATTTT. This gives the protein CASSPGELGSDTQYF.

This sequence joins TRBV11-2 and TRBJ1-5, with 8 nucleotides matching TRBD1. Germline V lookup: CDR1 SGHAT, CDR2 FQNNGV. The CDR3 runs to 16 residues. V lost 5 bases to trimming and J lost 3 bases; unmatched junction nucleotides: 9. The chain's CDR3 is CASSPLGGQDNQPQHF. CDR3 coding DNA: TGTGCCAGCAGCCCTCTTGGGGGACAGGACAATCAGCCCCAGCATTTT.

The V gene is TRBV10-3, the J gene TRBJ1-1; D is uncertain. CDR3 size: 14 residues. Per the germline V gene, CDR1 is ENHRY and CDR2 is SYGVKD. Trimming cost V 0 bases and J 1 base, with 6 bases left between them. CDR3 coding DNA: TGTGCCATCAGTGAGTCGGCGGGGAACACTGAAGCTTTCTTT. Its protein product is CAISESAGNTEAFF.

This clone was detected a few times. This chain uses TRBV5-4 with TRBJ1-3; no clear D gene. CDR3 size: 15 residues. V was shortened by 4 bases and J by 0 bases, with 11 bases between the two germline ends. The germline V gene encodes CDR1 SGHNT and CDR2 YYREEE (reference sequence). The CDR3 DNA reads TGTGCCAGCAGCCCCAACATCCACTCTGGAAACACCATATATTTT. Its protein is CASSPNIHSGNTIYF.

V is TRBV7-2 and J is TRBJ2-7; D may be TRBD2 (6 bases). CDR1 is SGHTA, CDR2 FQGNSA, per germline. This CDR3 is built from 16 residues. Trimming took 1 base from V and 3 from J, leaving 16 bases between them. CDR3 residues: CASSLGGETSLYEQYF. CDR3 sequence (DNA): TGTGCCAGCAGCTTAGGCGGGGAAACGAGTCTCTACGAGCAGTACTTC.

This chain links TRBV11-1 with TRBJ1-1; weak D call: TRBD1 (6 bases). Trimming took 5 bases from V and 0 from J, leaving 13 bases between them. The CDR3 is 15 amino acids. Germline loops: CDR1 SGHAT, CDR2 FQDESV (reference sequence). The CDR3 loop reads CASSQGGGMNTEAFF. CDR3 in DNA: TGTGCCAGCAGCCAAGGGGGGGGAATGAACACTGAAGCTTTCTTT.

This chain links TRBV6-6 with TRBJ2-3; D may be TRBD1 (6 bases). V was shortened by 0 bases and J by 5 bases, with 12 bases between the two germline ends. The germline CDR1 and CDR2 sequences are MNHNY and SVGAGI (reference sequence). This CDR3 comprises 15 residues. DNA of the CDR3: TGTGCCAGCAGTTACTCGCCAGGGGCTCTAGATACGCAGTATTTT. Encoded protein: CASSYSPGALDTQYF.

This chain links TRBV5-4 with TRBJ2-1; perhaps TRBD2 as D (5 bases). Trimming took 5 bases from V and 0 from J, leaving 12 bases between them. The CDR3 is 15 residues long. Germline CDR1 SGHNT, CDR2 YYREEE (reference sequence). As DNA, the CDR3 is TGTGCCAGCAGGGCCGGGGTTAGCTCCTACAATGAGCAGTTCTTC. Translation: CASRAGVSSYNEQFF.

This clone has only one observation. The V gene is TRBV9, the J gene TRBJ2-3; 7 positions match TRBD2. Germline trimming cut 4 bases from V and 1 base from J; bases unmatched to any gene: 9. CDR1 SGDLS and CDR2 YYNGEE come from the germline V gene. This CDR3 comprises 16 residues. Written as DNA, the CDR3 is TGTGCCAGCAGCCCCCGAGCGGGGCCTCGCACAGATACGCAGTATTTT. It is translated as CASSPRAGPRTDTQYF.

This rearrangement joins TRBV18 to TRBJ2-1, with a weak D call TRBD2 (5 bases). Between the trimmed V and J ends, which lost 0 bases and 7 bases, there was a span of 7 bases. The germline V gene has CDR1 KGHSH and CDR2 LQKENI. The CDR3 contains 13 residues. CDR3 protein: CASSPPGRNEQFF. Written as DNA, the CDR3 is TGTGCCAGCTCACCACCGGGGAGAAATGAGCAGTTCTTC.

The chain joins TRBV11-3 to TRBJ2-1, with TRBD2 identical over 8 bases. Germline V gene data show CDR1 as SGHNT and CDR2 as YENEEA. V shed 0 bases, J shed 7 bases, and the junction held 5 bases outside the gene matches. The CDR3 totals 15 residues. This chain's CDR3 is CASSLEAGAGNEQFF. As DNA, the CDR3 is TGTGCCAGCAGCTTAGAAGCGGGGGCCGGTAATGAGCAGTTCTTC.

The chain has TRBV2 and TRBJ2-7, with 11 bases aligning to TRBD2. Germline CDR1 is SNHLY and CDR2 is FYNNEI. The CDR3 has 16 amino acids. Germline trimming cut 5 bases from V and 2 bases from J; bases unmatched to any gene: 8. CDR3 sequence (DNA): TGTGCCAGCAGTACAACTAGCGGGGGTGACCCCTACGAGCAGTACTTC. Protein product: CASSTTSGGDPYEQYF.

V usage is TRBV29-1 and J usage is TRBJ2-3; 12 bases are a match to TRBD2. The CDR3 runs to 14 residues. CDR1 and CDR2 (germline): SQVTM, ANQGSEA. V was clipped by 7 bases and J by 6 bases; unmatched bases: 8. The CDR3 DNA reads TGCAGCGCCCGACTAGCGGGGGCAATTGATACGCAGTATTTT. The encoded protein is CSARLAGAIDTQYF.

This clone was detected only a few times. The chain is built from TRBV2 and TRBJ1-2; D is possibly TRBD1 (6 bases). This CDR3 comprises 14 residues. V was pared by 9 bases and J by 1 base, with 15 bases between. The germline CDR1 and CDR2 sequences are SNHLY and FYNNEI. CDR3 sequence reads: CASNMDSLNYGYTF. In DNA form, the CDR3 reads TGTGCCAGTAATATGGACAGCCTTAACTATGGCTACACCTTC.

V is TRBV7-3 and J is TRBJ2-1; 9 bases are a match to TRBD1. J gave up 8 bases and V 4 bases, and 9 bases lay outside the gene matches. The germline CDR1 and CDR2 sequences are SGHTA and FQGTGA. The CDR3 has 15 residues. The CDR3 loop is CASSYRDRDGHEQFF. The CDR3 bases are TGTGCCAGCAGCTACCGGGACAGGGACGGTCATGAGCAGTTCTTC.

V usage is TRBV5-6 and J usage is TRBJ1-5; TRBD1 matches 7 bases. Germline CDR1 and CDR2: SGHDT and YYEEEE. J gave up 8 bases and V 3 bases, and 8 bases lay outside the gene matches. This CDR3 comprises 14 residues. CDR3 nucleotide sequence: TGTGCCAGCAGCTCCGGGACAGCCTTTAAGCCCCAGCATTTT. It encodes CASSSGTAFKPQHF.

This chain links TRBV29-1 with TRBJ1-1; unclear D gene. CDR3 length: 13 amino acids. V dropped 2 bases and J dropped 0 bases, with 7 bases sitting between them. Germline loops: CDR1 SQVTM, CDR2 ANQGSEA. Here the CDR3 DNA reads TGCAGCGTTGAAAAAGACTTGAACACTGAAGCTTTCTTT. Translated: CSVEKDLNTEAFF.

The chain employs TRBV7-2 and TRBJ2-2; 11 bases are shared with TRBD1. Germline V lookup: CDR1 SGHTA, CDR2 FQGNSA. V shed 2 bases and J 5 bases; nucleotides not matched to a gene: 4. The length of the CDR3 is 16 residues. Here the CDR3 DNA reads TGTGCCAGCAGCTTACGGGGACAGGGGGGGACCGGGGAGCTGTTTTTT. Encoded protein: CASSLRGQGGTGELFF.

The chain carries TRBV15 and TRBJ2-5; D call uncertain. Per the germline V gene, CDR1 is LNHNV and CDR2 is YYDKDF (reference sequence). The CDR3 contains 15 residues. V was cut by 1 base and J by 1 base, with 10 bases left in between. CDR3 protein: CATSRAPTVQETQYF. In DNA, the CDR3 is TGTGCCACCAGCAGAGCCCCTACGGTCCAAGAGACCCAGTACTTC. Variable domain in full (rest from reference TRBV15 and TRBJ2-5): DAMVIQNPRYQVTQFGKPVTLSCSQTLNHNVMYWYQQKSSQAPKLLFHYYDKDFNNEADTPDNFQSRRPNTSFCFLDIRSPGLGDTAMYLCATSRAPTVQETQYFGPGTRLLVL.

The chain links TRBV5-1 to TRBJ2-6, with no clear D. Per the germline V gene, CDR1 is SGHRS and CDR2 is YFSETQ. V was clipped by 1 base and J by 2 bases, with 16 bases between them. CDR3 length: 18 residues. The CDR3 coding sequence is TGCGCCAGCAGCTTGTCTGTTATGTTGAGAACTGGGGCCAACGTCCTGACTTTC. Protein: CASSLSVMLRTGANVLTF.

The rearrangement joins TRBV5-1 to TRBJ1-1, with D unclear. V shed 2 bases and J shed 0 bases, with 14 bases lying between them. This CDR3 is 16 amino acids long. Germline CDR1 SGHRS, CDR2 YFSETQ. CDR3 sequence (DNA): TGCGCCAGCAGCTTTGGGCCAGCAGGATTGAACACTGAAGCTTTCTTT. Amino acid sequence: CASSFGPAGLNTEAFF.

The V gene is TRBV7-9, the J gene TRBJ1-2, with 8 nucleotides matching TRBD1. V lost 2 bases to trimming and J lost 7 bases; unmatched junction nucleotides: 6. The CDR3 has 14 amino acids. Germline V gene data show CDR1 as SEHNR and CDR2 as FQNEAQ (reference sequence). The CDR3 DNA reads as TGTGCCAGCAGCTTACTGGACAGGGCGGGTGGCTACACCTTC. Encoded protein: CASSLLDRAGGYTF.